The 23 T cell receptor beta chains presented below share a single source sample, sequenced in a study of blood T cell repertoires in COVID-19. TCRdb keeps only in-frame clones here, not all; method: immunoSEQ multiplex PCR. This table holds about 160,000 clones, roughly 82% found once. The sample comprised peripheral blood. These receptors all come from a woman between 40 and 50 years old with COVID-19, enrolled during active disease.

This clone was recorded a few times. The chain has TRBV10-3 and TRBJ1-5; 7 nucleotides match TRBD1. The V gene's germline CDR1 is ENHRY and CDR2 SYGVKD. V lost 6 bases, J lost 0 bases, and 8 bases stayed unmatched. The CDR3 consists of 16 residues. The CDR3 region is CAIRGTGEYSNQPQHF. CDR3 in DNA: TGTGCCATCAGGGGTACAGGGGAATATAGCAATCAGCCCCAGCATTTT.

The chain carries TRBV6-5 and TRBJ2-1, with TRBD2 matching 11 bases. With V trimmed by 7 bases and J by 15 bases, 14 bases remained unmatched. The CDR3 length is 14 residues. CDR1 is MNHEY and CDR2 is SVGAGI in the germline V gene. The CDR3 region has the DNA TGTGCCAGCATGGCCCCAACCGGGACTAGCGGACCGTTCTTC. Residues: CASMAPTGTSGPFF.

V usage is TRBV7-9 and J usage is TRBJ1-2, with D uncertain. This CDR3 contains 13 residues. Germline loops: CDR1 SEHNR, CDR2 FQNEAQ (reference sequence). With 5 bases removed from V and 4 bases from J, the gap between germline ends came to 11 bases. CDR3 protein: CASSIGLSYGYTF. CDR3 DNA: TGTGCCAGCAGCATCGGTTTATCCTATGGCTACACCTTC.

CDR3 region: CASSPSRGGAGLAGRSYNEQFF. For the CDR3, the DNA is TGTGCCAGCAGCCCTAGTAGGGGGGGCGCGGGACTAGCGGGACGGTCTTACAATGAGCAGTTCTTC. The V gene is TRBV9, the J gene TRBJ2-1; 13 bases are shared with TRBD2. Trimming took 4 bases from V and 4 from J; bases not matched to a gene: 23. The CDR3 has 22 residues. The V gene's germline CDR1 is SGDLS and CDR2 YYNGEE.

The chain uses TRBV5-4 and TRBJ1-2, with D uncertain. The CDR3 sequence is 16 residues long. Germline CDR1 reads SGHNT; CDR2 reads YYREEE (reference sequence). V lost 4 bases and J lost 8, with 24 bases in between. The DNA for the CDR3 is TGTGCCAGCAGCCCCGGAGGGTCTTTGGGAGCGGGCGGCTACACCTTC. This gives the protein CASSPGGSLGAGGYTF.

This chain connects TRBV5-6 to TRBJ2-7; 7 nucleotides agree with TRBD1. J was trimmed by 6 bases and V by 3 bases; bases with no gene match: 6. Germline values: CDR1 SGHDT, CDR2 YYEEEE. The CDR3 runs to 13 residues. CDR3 coding DNA: TGTGCCAGCAGCTACCGGGACAGATCCGAGCAGTACGTC. Amino acid sequence: CASSYRDRSEQYV.

This chain joins TRBV25-1 and TRBJ1-3, with unresolved D. Germline V gene data show CDR1 as MGHDK and CDR2 as SYGVNS. The CDR3 has 15 amino acids. Trimming took off 6 bases at V and 0 bases at J, with 12 bases between the two ends. The DNA of the CDR3 is TGTGCCAGCAGGGGAGGGTTCATCTCTGGAAACACCATATATTTT. Protein product: CASRGGFISGNTIYF. Full variable domain (remainder filled in from reference TRBV25-1 and TRBJ1-3): EADIYQTPRYLVIGTGKKITLECSQTMGHDKMYWYQQDPGMELHLIHYSYGVNSTEKGDLSSESTVSRIRTEHFPLTLESARPSHTSQYLCASRGGFISGNTIYFGEGSWLTVV.

The genes are TRBV12-3 or TRBV12-4 and TRBJ1-2; maybe TRBD1 (6 bases). The CDR3 loop spans 13 amino acids. Trimming removed 5 bases at V and 6 bases at J, with 13 bases between. CDR3 DNA sequence: TGTGCCAGCAGTCCGGCCCGACAGGATGGCTACACCTTC. As protein: CASSPARQDGYTF.

The rearrangement uses TRBV11-2 and TRBJ2-1, with 7 bases that match TRBD1. V shed 6 bases, J shed 1 base, and the junction held 6 bases outside the gene matches. The germline V gene has CDR1 SGHAT and CDR2 FQNNGV. The CDR3 is 15 residues long. CDR3 protein: CASSHDRESYNEQFF. Written as DNA, the CDR3 is TGTGCCAGCAGTCATGACAGGGAGTCCTACAATGAGCAGTTCTTC.

This clone was picked up one time. The chain combines TRBV5-4 with TRBJ1-2; a weak D match, TRBD1 (5 bases). CDR3 length: 13 residues. Germline values: CDR1 SGHNT, CDR2 YYREEE (reference sequence). The ends were cut back, 4 bases at V and 7 bases at J, with 14 bases in the middle. The CDR3 reads CASSPQGPGGYTF. CDR3 nucleotide sequence: TGTGCCAGCAGCCCTCAGGGTCCTGGTGGCTACACCTTC.

The rearrangement links TRBV7-2 to TRBJ2-1; tentatively, D is TRBD1 (5 bases). The CDR3 has 13 residues. V was clipped by 7 bases and J by 6 bases, with 13 bases between them. Germline-derived CDR1 and CDR2 are SGHTA and FQGNSA. CDR3 amino acids: CASTTALVNEQFF. In DNA, the CDR3 is TGTGCCAGCACGACAGCTCTGGTCAATGAGCAGTTCTTC. The whole variable domain, remainder taken from reference TRBV7-2 and TRBJ2-1, is GAGVSQSPSNKVTEKGKDVELRCDPISGHTALYWYRQSLGQGLEFLIYFQGNSAPDKSGLPSDRFSAERTGGSVSTLTIQRTQQEDSAVYLCASTTALVNEQFFGPGTRLTVL.

CDR3 sequence: CASSLGAGKGTNYGYTF. CDR3 bases: TGTGCCAGCAGCTTAGGGGCAGGGAAAGGAACTAACTATGGCTACACCTTC. The chain is built from TRBV7-8 and TRBJ1-2; possible D gene TRBD1, 5 bases. V was trimmed by 1 base and J by 0 bases, leaving 15 bases between them. Germline assignment: CDR1 SGHVS and CDR2 FQNEAQ. CDR3 length equals 17 residues. The full variable domain, rest sourced from reference TRBV7-8 and TRBJ1-2, is GAGVSQSPRYKVAKRGQDVALRCDPISGHVSLFWYQQALGQGPEFLTYFQNEAQLDKSGLPSDRFFAERPEGSVSTLKIQRTQQEDSAVYLCASSLGAGKGTNYGYTFGSGTRLTVV.

This clone has only one observation. The chain links TRBV3-1 (or the pseudogene TRBV3-2) to TRBJ1-2; a weak D match, TRBD1 (5 bases). The V and J ends lost 5 bases and 6 bases respectively, with 16 bases between them. Germline CDR1 reads LGHDT; CDR2 reads YNNKEL (reference sequence). This CDR3 region has 14 residues. CDR3 DNA sequence: TGTGCCAGCAGCAGAATGACAGAACGCCATGGCTACACCTTC. This codes for CASSRMTERHGYTF.

The rearrangement uses TRBV5-8 and TRBJ1-1; 10 bases agree with TRBD1. V was clipped by 2 bases and J by 4 bases; unmatched bases: 14. Per germline, CDR1 SGHTS and CDR2 YDEGEE. This CDR3 spans 18 amino acids. The CDR3 protein is CASSFGYKPGQGLTEAFF. The CDR3 DNA sequence: TGTGCCAGCAGCTTTGGGTACAAACCGGGACAGGGGCTCACTGAAGCTTTCTTT.

This rearrangement joins TRBV9 to TRBJ2-7; TRBD1 matches at 10 bases. J was trimmed by 4 bases and V by 3 bases; bases with no gene match: 4. Per germline, CDR1 SGDLS and CDR2 YYNGEE. The CDR3 sequence is 14 residues long. The CDR3 reads CASSATGGGYEQYF. CDR3 in DNA: TGTGCCAGCAGCGCGACAGGGGGCGGGTACGAGCAGTACTTC.

V is TRBV19 and J is TRBJ2-2, with 7 bases lining up with TRBD1. This CDR3 has 16 residues. V lost 6 bases to trimming and J lost 8 bases; unmatched junction nucleotides: 15. CDR1 is LNHDA and CDR2 is SQIVND in the germline V gene (reference sequence). DNA of the CDR3: TGTGCCAGTAGACCGCGCCGGGACAGTCTTTCTGGGGAGCTGTTTTTT. Translated: CASRPRRDSLSGELFF.

J is TRBJ1-1 and V is TRBV11-2; D gene uncertain. Trimming cost V 1 base and J 6 bases, with 15 bases left between them. CDR3 size: 15 residues. Per the germline V gene, CDR1 is SGHAT and CDR2 is FQNNGV. This CDR3 is CASSLGELRGPEAFF. CDR3 in DNA: TGTGCCAGCAGCTTAGGGGAGTTGCGAGGGCCTGAAGCTTTCTTT.

The chain combines TRBV4-1 with TRBJ2-3; maybe TRBD2 (5 bases). Germline assignment: CDR1 MGHRA and CDR2 YSYEKL. The V and J ends lost 0 bases and 6 bases respectively, with 7 bases between them. The CDR3 runs 13 residues. The CDR3 DNA sequence: TGCGCCAGCAGCCAAGAAGGACTGGATACGCAGTATTTT. It encodes CASSQEGLDTQYF.

This clone was observed many times. CDR3 coding DNA: TGTGCCAGCAGCAGGGAGATTAATGAAAAACTGTTTTTT. Translated, it gives CASSREINEKLFF. V and J are TRBV11-2 and TRBJ1-4; no firm D call. Germline lookup yields CDR1 SGHAT and CDR2 FQNNGV. The CDR3 contains 13 residues. Deletions cut 5 bases from V and 4 bases from J, with 8 bases between.

This sequence joins TRBV6-1 and TRBJ2-5; a possible D gene is TRBD1 (6 bases). Between the trimmed V and J ends, which lost 4 bases and 3 bases, there was a span of 24 bases. Looked up from germline, CDR1 is MNHNS and CDR2 is SASEGT. This CDR3 is 18 amino acids long. CDR3: CASSARKKRGTGKETQYF. The CDR3, as DNA: TGTGCCAGCAGTGCCCGGAAGAAAAGGGGGACCGGGAAAGAGACCCAGTACTTC.

This clone was detected once. The rearrangement links TRBV7-8 to TRBJ2-3; TRBD2 matches 7 bases. V lost 2 bases, J lost 0 bases, and 2 bases stayed unmatched. The germline gives CDR1 SGHVS, CDR2 FQNEAQ. CDR3 length: 15 residues. CDR3 sequence (DNA): TGTGCCAGCAGCTTAACTAGCGTGAGCACAGATACGCAGTATTTT. It translates to CASSLTSVSTDTQYF. The whole variable domain, remainder taken from reference TRBV7-8 and TRBJ2-3, is GAGVSQSPRYKVAKRGQDVALRCDPISGHVSLFWYQQALGQGPEFLTYFQNEAQLDKSGLPSDRFFAERPEGSVSTLKIQRTQQEDSAVYLCASSLTSVSTDTQYFGPGTRLTVL.

Comments on this clone: Distinct nucleotide sequences in the sample also encode this CDR3. The chain links TRBV4-1 to TRBJ1-2; TRBD1 matches 11 bases. Germline CDR1 is MGHRA and CDR2 is YSYEKL. The CDR3 runs 12 residues. J lost 4 bases, V lost 9 bases, and 1 base had no gene match. CDR3 nucleotides: TGCGCCAGTGGGACAGGGGGCTATGGCTACACCTTC. This translates into CASGTGGYGYTF.

The rearrangement links TRBV11-2 to TRBJ2-5, with 7 positions matching TRBD1. This CDR3 comprises 15 residues. Germline CDR1 is SGHAT and CDR2 is FQNNGV. Unmatched junction bases numbered 9, after V lost 4 bases and J lost 4 bases. The CDR3 reads CASSSLDRSGETQYF. CDR3 nucleotide sequence: TGTGCCAGCAGCTCATTGGACAGGTCGGGAGAGACCCAGTACTTC.